A single sample is the source of the 24 T cell receptor beta chains below, sequenced in a study of T-cell reconstitution after alpha-beta-depleted transplantation in children. Unique molecular identifiers were incorporated when the TCRbeta library was constructed. TCRdb fed the PCR reads into MiXCR, producing one record per CDR3 protein. This table holds fewer than 700,000 distinct CDR3 sequences, more than 20% found once. The sequencing used PBMCs, mostly from graft donor cells, collected 360 days after TCRalphabeta/CD19-depleted stem cell transplant. The receptors were sampled from a boy less than two years old who had a stem cell transplant for acute myeloid leukemia, so the T cells may come from the graft donor.

This clonotype was recorded many times. The V gene is TRBV5-1, the J gene TRBJ1-1, with a weak D call TRBD1 (5 bases). Trimming stripped 1 base from V and 1 base from J, with 14 bases between. Germline CDR1 reads SGHRS; CDR2 reads YFSETQ. CDR3 length equals 16 residues. The CDR3 spells CASSLWGWLKNTEAFF. The CDR3 DNA follows: TGCGCCAGCAGCTTGTGGGGGTGGTTGAAGAACACTGAAGCTTTCTTT.

This rearrangement joins TRBV20-1 to TRBJ1-2, with D perhaps matching TRBD1 (6 bases). The CDR3 loop spans 13 amino acids. Germline V gene sequence: CDR1 DFQATT, CDR2 SNEGSKA (reference sequence). V was trimmed by 3 bases and J by 4 bases, leaving 12 bases between them. The CDR3 spells CSASRDTSYGYTF. DNA for the CDR3: TGCAGTGCTAGCCGGGACACCTCCTATGGCTACACCTTC.

The chain recombines TRBV20-1 with TRBJ2-7; 11 nucleotides match TRBD2. The germline CDR1 and CDR2 sequences are DFQATT and SNEGSKA (reference sequence). The CDR3 is 15 amino acids. V was clipped by 1 base and J by 7 bases; unmatched bases: 9. The CDR3 DNA sequence: TGCAGTGCTAGAGGCGCTAGCGGGGGGCGGGGGGAGCAGTACGTC. Its protein is CSARGASGGRGEQYV.

J is TRBJ1-2 and V is TRBV20-1, with 9 bases that match TRBD1. V was pared by 1 base and J by 4 bases, with 10 bases of the junction left unmatched. In germline, CDR1 is DFQATT, CDR2 SNEGSKA (reference sequence). CDR3 length equals 16 residues. CDR3 loop: CSARATGTGSPYGYTF. Here the CDR3 DNA reads TGCAGTGCTAGAGCCACCGGGACAGGGAGTCCCTATGGCTACACCTTC.

The gene calls are TRBV12-3 or TRBV12-4 and TRBJ2-3, with TRBD2 matching 11 bases. V dropped 8 bases and J dropped 12; count of bases not matched to a gene: 10. CDR3 length equals 13 residues. The chain's CDR3 is CASVVAGGPHQYF. Written as DNA, the CDR3 is TGTGCCAGCGTGGTAGCGGGGGGGCCACATCAGTATTTT.

This clonotype was detected only a few times. As DNA, the CDR3 is TGCAGTGCTAGTCCCCCTTCGGGGGGGCAAGAGACCCAGTACTTC. The encoded protein is CSASPPSGGQETQYF. V is TRBV20-1 and J is TRBJ2-5, with 8 bases lining up with TRBD2. Trimming removed 3 bases from V and 2 bases from J; junction bases left unmatched: 8. The CDR3 runs to 15 residues. Germline loops: CDR1 DFQATT, CDR2 SNEGSKA (reference sequence).

This chain links TRBV6-1 with TRBJ1-2, with D unresolved. Germline-derived CDR1 and CDR2 are MNHNS and SASEGT. V was trimmed by 6 bases and J by 0 bases, leaving 8 bases between them. The CDR3 contains 13 residues. For the CDR3, the DNA is TGTGCCAGCAGACACGGGGCTAACTATGGCTACACCTTC. It encodes CASRHGANYGYTF.

This clonotype was observed at least ten times. This rearrangement joins TRBV11-2 to TRBJ2-1; tentatively, D is TRBD2 (6 bases). The V end was cut by 5 bases, the J end by 0 bases, with 17 bases between. The CDR3 loop spans 17 amino acids. From germline, CDR1 is SGHAT and CDR2 FQNNGV. In DNA, the CDR3 is TGTGCCAGCAGCGGCCGGGACTCCCTTATCTCCTACAATGAGCAGTTCTTC. Translating it yields CASSGRDSLISYNEQFF.

In its sample, this clonotype was seen once. The V gene is TRBV7-3, the J gene TRBJ2-3; D possibly corresponds to TRBD2 (5 bases). The CDR3 runs 13 residues. Trimming took off 5 bases at V and 4 bases at J, with 10 bases between the two ends. The V gene's germline CDR1 is SGHTA and CDR2 FQGTGA. CDR3 sequence: CASSINGADTQYF. CDR3 coding DNA: TGTGCCAGCAGCATAAACGGGGCAGATACGCAGTATTTT.

J is TRBJ2-3 and V is TRBV5-1; 11 positions agree with TRBD2. Germline-derived CDR1 and CDR2 are SGHRS and YFSETQ. This CDR3 is 16 amino acids long. The trim removed 0 bases at V and 3 bases at J, leaving 3 bases unmatched. CDR3 DNA sequence: TGCGCCAGCAGCTTGGGGCCTAGCGGGAGGACAGATACGCAGTATTTT. It specifies CASSLGPSGRTDTQYF.

This clonotype was seen many times. V gene TRBV10-3 combines with J gene TRBJ2-1; perhaps TRBD1 as D (7 bases). Trimming took off 4 bases at V and 5 bases at J, with 27 bases between the two ends. CDR1 is ENHRY, CDR2 SYGVKD, per germline. This CDR3 comprises 19 residues. The CDR3 region has the DNA TGTGCCATCAGTGGCCAGGGGGGTGTGGACCATCCTTTCAACAATGAGCAGTTCTTC. It translates to CAISGQGGVDHPFNNEQFF.

This clonotype was observed at least ten times. CDR3 DNA sequence: TGTGCCAGCAGTTTAGGGAATTCACCCCTCCACTTT. Translation gives CASSLGNSPLHF. This rearrangement joins TRBV12-3 or TRBV12-4 to TRBJ1-6; D is uncertain. V shed 1 base and J shed 7 bases, with 2 bases lying between them. The CDR3 has 12 amino acids.

The sample holds a few counts of this clonotype. The CDR3 protein is CSAKDTTNEKLFF. DNA of the CDR3: TGCAGTGCAAAGGACACCACTAATGAAAAACTGTTTTTT. The chain has TRBV20-1 and TRBJ1-4, with a weak D call TRBD1 (5 bases). The V end lost 6 bases, the J end lost 2 bases, and 10 bases lay between the germline ends. The germline gives CDR1 DFQATT, CDR2 SNEGSKA (reference sequence). CDR3 length: 13 residues.

The table lists this clonotype with a few counts. V usage is TRBV19 and J usage is TRBJ2-7, with D possibly matching TRBD2 (5 bases). Germline V lookup: CDR1 LNHDA, CDR2 SQIVND (reference sequence). V lost 5 bases and J lost 7, with 12 bases in between. The CDR3 length is 12 residues. As DNA, the CDR3 is TGTGCCAGTAGTGAGGGCAAGGAGGAGCAGTACTTC. Its protein is CASSEGKEEQYF.

This clonotype was seen a few times. This chain uses TRBV28 with TRBJ2-7, with D maybe TRBD1 (5 bases). The CDR3 length is 11 residues. V was shortened by 6 bases and J by 4 bases, with 7 bases between the two germline ends. The germline CDR1 and CDR2 sequences are MDHEN and SYDVKM. CDR3 bases: TGTGCCAGCAGAGGGGCATACGAGCAGTACGTC. It translates to CASRGAYEQYV.

As concerns this clonotype: One junction end does not reproduce the germline sequence, and a read error may be involved. This chain links TRBV20-1 with TRBJ2-7; 8 bases agree with TRBD1. CDR1 and CDR2 from the germline V gene are DFQATT and SNEGSKA (reference sequence). The CDR3 sequence is 14 residues long. In DNA, the CDR3 is TGCAGTGCCAGAGGGGCAGGGGGCGATTACGAGCAGTACTTC. Protein: CSARGAGGDYEQYF.

This clonotype was recorded a few times. The chain recombines TRBV20-1 with TRBJ2-3; D is ambiguous. The CDR3 runs 13 residues. Deletions cut 2 bases from V and 4 bases from J, with 10 bases between. In germline, CDR1 is DFQATT, CDR2 SNEGSKA (reference sequence). CDR3 in DNA: TGCAGTGCTAGATACACCCATGCAGATACGCAGTATTTT. Its protein product is CSARYTHADTQYF.

This rearrangement joins TRBV7-2 to TRBJ2-1; 8 nucleotides match TRBD2. Germline V gives CDR1 SGHTA, CDR2 FQGNSA. The CDR3 has 17 amino acids. V lost 5 bases to trimming and J lost 3 bases; unmatched junction nucleotides: 12. The CDR3 here is CASSPPGTSGNYNEQFF. CDR3 nucleotide sequence: TGTGCCAGCAGCCCCCCTGGCACTAGCGGAAACTACAATGAGCAGTTCTTC.

The V gene is TRBV6-2 or TRBV6-3, the J gene TRBJ1-5, with a weak D call TRBD1 (6 bases). Germline lookup yields CDR1 MNHEY and CDR2 SVGEGT. Trimming took 11 bases from V and 7 from J, leaving 15 bases between them. This CDR3 has 12 residues. The chain's CDR3 is CAHSRGNQPQHF. Written as DNA, the CDR3 is TGTGCCCACTCCAGGGGAAACCAGCCCCAGCATTTT.

The chain joins TRBV20-1 to TRBJ2-7; 10 positions agree with TRBD1. CDR1 and CDR2 (germline): DFQATT, SNEGSKA (reference sequence). This CDR3 region has 14 residues. V lost 3 bases to trimming and J lost 6 bases; unmatched junction nucleotides: 8. The CDR3 DNA reads TGCAGTGCTAGCAGGGGACAGGGGTATGGCGAGCAGTACTTC. Translating gives CSASRGQGYGEQYF.

V and J are TRBV7-8 and TRBJ1-1; TRBD1 is a possible D gene (5 bases). The CDR3 is 14 residues long. The V end lost 6 bases, the J end lost 4 bases, and 15 bases lay between the germline ends. Germline CDR1 and CDR2: SGHVS and FQNEAQ. The CDR3 loop reads CASSRGGASTEAFF. The CDR3 DNA sequence: TGTGCCAGCAGTCGGGGAGGGGCGAGCACTGAAGCTTTCTTT. The whole variable domain, remainder taken from reference TRBV7-8 and TRBJ1-1, is GAGVSQSPRYKVAKRGQDVALRCDPISGHVSLFWYQQALGQGPEFLTYFQNEAQLDKSGLPSDRFFAERPEGSVSTLKIQRTQQEDSAVYLCASSRGGASTEAFFGQGTRLTVV.

V gene TRBV20-1 combines with J gene TRBJ1-5, with 9 bases identical to TRBD1. The CDR3 sequence is 14 residues long. The J segment lost 1 base and the V segment lost 6 bases, leaving 4 bases of the junction unmatched. Germline V CDR1 and CDR2: DFQATT, SNEGSKA (reference sequence). CDR3: CSALQGASNQPQHF. The CDR3 nucleotides read TGCAGTGCCCTACAGGGGGCAAGCAATCAGCCCCAGCATTTT.

The J gene is TRBJ2-5, the V gene TRBV7-9; 9 bases match TRBD1. This CDR3 is built from 15 residues. Germline CDR1 SEHNR, CDR2 FQNEAQ (reference sequence). The trim removed 3 bases at V and 4 bases at J, leaving 6 bases unmatched. The CDR3 DNA reads as TGTGCCAGCAGCTTTGTTCAGGACAGGGGAGAGACCCAGTACTTC. Its protein is CASSFVQDRGETQYF.

The V call is TRBV3-1, the J call TRBJ2-1, with 7 bases fitting TRBD2. The CDR3 is made up of 11 amino acids. The V gene end was trimmed by 10 bases and the J gene end by 10 bases; junction bases not matched to a gene: 7. Germline values: CDR1 LGHDT, CDR2 YNNKEL (reference sequence). CDR3 sequence (DNA): TGTGCCACCACACTAGCGCACGAGCAGTTCTTC. It is translated as CATTLAHEQFF.